One and the same sample provided the 23 T cell receptor beta chains below, sequenced in a study of technical replicates of blood from several donors (dated by TCRdb to 2016 to 2017). Preparation of the library involved the immunoSEQ multiplex PCR assay. TCRdb took this table from immuneACCESS and kept in-frame rearrangements with V and J called. Such tables lack part of the clones; where checked against another copy, unresolved V genes explain under half of the gap, and the rest is unexplained. This sample has some 80,000 clones in its table, and 81% of those were observed once. In total, the top ten clones hold approximately 4% of the sample. Sequenced input: PBMCs. The receptor set was obtained from a human donor in good health. Some clones in this sample may be carry-over from other donors' samples.

This rearrangement joins TRBV30 to TRBJ1-2; TRBD1 aligns across 7 bases. CDR1 is GTSNPN and CDR2 is SVGIG in the germline V gene (reference sequence). The CDR3 contains 12 residues. Germline trimming cut 8 bases from V and 8 bases from J; bases unmatched to any gene: 11. The CDR3 spells CAHAQGLGGYTF. The CDR3 coding sequence is TGTGCCCACGCACAGGGGTTGGGAGGCTACACCTTC.

V usage is TRBV6-5 and J usage is TRBJ1-3; D is ambiguous. Germline V gives CDR1 MNHEY, CDR2 SVGAGI. The ends were cut back, 7 bases at V and 2 bases at J, with 12 bases in the middle. The CDR3 loop spans 14 amino acids. The CDR3 protein is CASTRGGAGNTIYF. CDR3 DNA: TGTGCCAGCACCCGGGGTGGGGCTGGAAACACCATATATTTT.

The CDR3 here is CASSIFTVNSPLHF. DNA of the CDR3: TGTGCCAGTAGTATTTTTACAGTTAATTCACCCCTCCACTTT. The gene calls are TRBV19 and TRBJ1-6; D ambiguous. The CDR3 sequence is 14 residues long. CDR1 and CDR2 from the germline V gene are LNHDA and SQIVND (reference sequence). Trimming pared 3 bases from V and 6 bases from J, leaving 9 bases between.

V and J are TRBV30 and TRBJ2-5; D is possibly TRBD2 (5 bases). Germline V gene lookup returns CDR1 GTSNPN and CDR2 SVGIG (reference sequence). This CDR3 comprises 13 residues. Trimming removed 0 bases from V and 5 bases from J, with 10 bases in between. Here the CDR3 DNA reads TGTGCCTGGAGTGTACGGCTAGCTGAGACCCAGTACTTC. Its protein is CAWSVRLAETQYF.

This rearrangement joins TRBV9 to TRBJ2-5, with 7 bases that match TRBD2. CDR1 is SGDLS and CDR2 is YYNGEE in the germline V gene. The junction had 8 bases not matched to a gene; V was cut back by 1 base and J by 5 bases. CDR3 length: 15 residues. Here the CDR3 reads CASSVSGVARETQYF. The CDR3, as DNA: TGTGCCAGCAGCGTAAGCGGGGTTGCGAGGGAGACCCAGTACTTC.

The chain carries TRBV29-1 and TRBJ1-2; 9 bases agree with TRBD1. With 6 bases clipped from V and 7 bases from J, the junction kept 6 bases outside the gene matches. Germline V gene data show CDR1 as SQVTM and CDR2 as ANQGSEA. CDR3 size: 12 residues. The CDR3 DNA is TGCAGCGTAGAGGGGACAGGGCTTGGCTACACCTTC. Protein: CSVEGTGLGYTF.

The genes are TRBV6-5 and TRBJ2-5, with 9 bases aligning to TRBD1. Unmatched junction bases numbered 9, after V lost 5 bases and J lost 5 bases. Germline V gives CDR1 MNHEY, CDR2 SVGAGI. The CDR3 has 15 amino acids. CDR3 protein: CASSRQGGQRETQYF. The DNA for the CDR3 is TGTGCCAGCAGTCGACAGGGGGGTCAGAGGGAGACCCAGTACTTC.

The rearrangement links TRBV2 to TRBJ1-5, with D possibly being TRBD1 (5 bases). V lost 4 bases and J lost 11, with 15 bases in between. CDR3 size: 13 residues. Germline V gene sequence: CDR1 SNHLY, CDR2 FYNNEI. The CDR3 DNA is TGTGCCAGCAGTGGGGGCCCGCGGTGGGCCCAGCATTTT. This encodes CASSGGPRWAQHF.

The V call is TRBV5-6, the J call TRBJ2-2; 7 bases map to TRBD2. The CDR3 covers 16 residues. Germline lookup yields CDR1 SGHDT and CDR2 YYEEEE. Losses at the gene ends were 3 bases for V and 9 bases for J; bases not matched to a gene: 14. The CDR3 DNA is TGTGCCAGCAGCTCCCAGATCGGGAGGATCGCCCGGGAGCTGTTTTTT. This gives the protein CASSSQIGRIARELFF.

CDR3 protein: CASSQRPQGTNEKLFF. Here the CDR3 DNA reads TGCGCCAGCAGCCAAAGACCCCAGGGGACTAATGAAAAACTGTTTTTT. This rearrangement joins TRBV4-3 to TRBJ1-4; D is perhaps TRBD1 (6 bases). The CDR3 covers 16 residues. V gave up 2 bases and J gave up 2 bases, with 12 bases separating them. Germline values: CDR1 LGHNA, CDR2 YSLEER.

This clone was seen a handful of times. The chain combines TRBV27 with TRBJ2-7; 7 nucleotides agree with TRBD1. Per the germline V gene, CDR1 is MNHEY and CDR2 is SMNVEV (reference sequence). The CDR3 spans 15 residues. The trim removed 7 bases at V and 3 bases at J, leaving 12 bases unmatched. CDR3 amino acids: CASMTRQGGYYEQYF. As DNA, the CDR3 is TGTGCCAGCATGACCCGACAGGGTGGGTACTACGAGCAGTACTTC.

The rearrangement links TRBV7-9 to TRBJ2-7, with TRBD1 as a possible D gene (5 bases). Germline V CDR1 and CDR2: SEHNR, FQNEAQ (reference sequence). CDR3 length equals 15 residues. The ends were cut back, 1 base at V and 0 bases at J, with 10 bases in the middle. The DNA of the CDR3 is TGTGCCAGCAGCTTAGAGCCGCAGGGCTCCTACGAGCAGTACTTC. The encoded protein is CASSLEPQGSYEQYF.

The chain links TRBV4-3 to TRBJ1-4; maybe TRBD1 (5 bases). V lost 1 base and J 0 bases, leaving 9 bases between the germline ends. CDR3 length equals 16 residues. CDR1 is LGHNA and CDR2 is YSLEER in the germline V gene. This CDR3 is CASSQVQGATNEKLFF. The CDR3 coding sequence is TGCGCCAGCAGCCAAGTTCAGGGCGCAACTAATGAAAAACTGTTTTTT.

The J gene is TRBJ2-5, the V gene TRBV6-6; maybe TRBD1 (6 bases). Trimming pared 7 bases from V and 2 bases from J, leaving 14 bases between. The germline CDR1 and CDR2 sequences are MNHNY and SVGAGI (reference sequence). The CDR3 length is 14 residues. In nucleotides, the CDR3 is TGTGCCAGCACGCTCGGGACAACTCAAGAGACCCAGTACTTC. Its protein is CASTLGTTQETQYF.

The table lists this clone with a few counts. The V and J genes are TRBV10-3 and TRBJ1-1; 9 positions match TRBD1. Germline-derived CDR1 and CDR2 are ENHRY and SYGVKD. V was pared by 4 bases and J by 6 bases, with 6 bases of the junction left unmatched. This CDR3 has 14 residues. This chain's CDR3 is CAISASGQGPEAFF. DNA of the CDR3: TGTGCCATCAGTGCCTCGGGACAGGGCCCTGAAGCTTTCTTT.

This chain joins TRBV6-4 and TRBJ2-1, with D unclear. V lost 0 bases, J lost 0 bases, and 9 bases lay in between. The length of the CDR3 is 16 residues. Germline V lookup: CDR1 MRHNA, CDR2 SNTAGT. This CDR3 reads CASSDSISSSYNEQFF. The CDR3 DNA sequence: TGTGCCAGCAGTGACTCCATATCTAGCTCCTACAATGAGCAGTTCTTC.

This clone was observed once. V and J are TRBV13 and TRBJ2-3, with 14 bases fitting TRBD2. Unmatched junction bases numbered 11, after V lost 5 bases and J lost 4 bases. This CDR3 has 18 residues. The germline V gene encodes CDR1 PRHDT and CDR2 FYEKMQ (reference sequence). CDR3 sequence: CASSPTSGGAGRSDTQYF. CDR3 in DNA: TGTGCCAGCAGCCCGACTAGCGGGGGGGCTGGTCGGTCAGATACGCAGTATTTT.

CDR3 residues: CAILQGQGLGYTF. For the CDR3, the DNA is TGTGCCATCTTGCAGGGACAGGGATTGGGCTACACCTTC. J is TRBJ1-2 and V is TRBV28; 9 bases fit TRBD1. Unmatched junction bases numbered 11, after V lost 10 bases and J lost 8 bases. The germline V gene has CDR1 MDHEN and CDR2 SYDVKM. The CDR3 sequence is 13 residues long.

The chain links TRBV2 to TRBJ2-3, with D possibly being TRBD1 (6 bases). CDR3 length: 15 amino acids. Trimming cost V 6 bases and J 0 bases, with 13 bases left between them. CDR1 is SNHLY and CDR2 is FYNNEI in the germline V gene. The CDR3 coding sequence is TGTGCCAGCAGGTACAGGGTTTCTAGCACAGATACGCAGTATTTT. Translation gives CASRYRVSSTDTQYF. The full variable domain, with the rest looked up from reference TRBV2 and TRBJ2-3, is EPEVTQTPSHQVTQMGQEVILRCVPISNHLYFYWYRQILGQKVEFLVSFYNNEISEKSEIFDDQFSVERPDGSNFTLKIRSTKLEDSAMYFCASRYRVSSTDTQYFGPGTRLTVL.

The chain joins TRBV4-1 to TRBJ1-3, with TRBD1 matching over 10 bases. Germline-derived CDR1 and CDR2 are MGHRA and YSYEKL. The CDR3 length is 16 residues. Germline trimming cut 4 bases from V and 0 bases from J; bases unmatched to any gene: 3. The DNA of the CDR3 is TGCGCCAGCAGCCCGGGACAGGGGAACTCTGGAAACACCATATATTTT. Translating gives CASSPGQGNSGNTIYF.

The V gene is TRBV6-5, the J gene TRBJ2-1; TRBD2 matches 12 bases. The trim removed 4 bases at V and 9 bases at J, leaving 10 bases unmatched. In germline, CDR1 is MNHEY, CDR2 SVGAGI. The CDR3 runs to 16 residues. The CDR3 reads CASSSWTSGNLGEQFF. CDR3 bases: TGTGCCAGCAGTTCCTGGACTAGCGGGAACCTCGGTGAGCAGTTCTTC.

CDR3 loop: CASSPTSGSGGYEQYF. In nucleotides, the CDR3 is TGTGCCAGCAGCCCCACTTCCGGTAGCGGGGGCTACGAGCAGTACTTC. The chain has TRBV13 and TRBJ2-7; 9 bases map to TRBD2. V dropped 5 bases and J dropped 3; count of bases not matched to a gene: 11. This CDR3 is built from 16 residues. Germline CDR1 is PRHDT and CDR2 is FYEKMQ (reference sequence).

The CDR3 coding sequence is TGTGCCAGCAGCTTAAACAGGGGTTCCTACAATGAGCAGTTCTTC. This gives the protein CASSLNRGSYNEQFF. This sequence joins TRBV7-7 and TRBJ2-1, with 7 bases matching TRBD1. The germline V gene has CDR1 SSHAT and CDR2 FNYEAQ (reference sequence). The junction had 2 bases not matched to a gene; V was cut back by 2 bases and J by 1 base. The CDR3 loop spans 15 amino acids. Variable domain in full (rest from reference TRBV7-7 and TRBJ2-1): GAGVSQSPRYKVTKRGQDVTLRCDPISSHATLYWYQQALGQGPEFLTYFNYEAQPDKSGLPSDRFSAERPEGSISTLTIQRTEQRDSAMYRCASSLNRGSYNEQFFGPGTRLTVL.